The rows below give T cell receptor beta chains drawn from one sample of a study of CD8 T cells in ankylosing spondylitis. Using its own MiXCR run on the 5' RACE reads, TCRdb lists one record per CDR3 protein. The table lists under 450,000 distinct CDR3 sequences, 15% to 20% of them singletons. Sequences were obtained from blood, either unsorted or a sorted T cell fraction (not recorded which). Receptors originate from a male donor with ankylosing spondylitis. The CDR3 runs from the conserved cysteine through the conserved F or W. The order of the fields is clone size, D gene, V gene, CDR3 length, J gene, CDR3 DNA, CDR3 protein. The D gene is left open where the match is weak. Expanded clones are given a class, and other clones once, few, many or no size at all.

clone_size: NA; d_call: NA; v_call: TRBV9; cdr3_length: 16; j_call: TRBJ2-3; cdr3_nt: TGTGCCAGCAGCGTAGGACTAGTCGGGTTCACAGATACGCAGTATTTT; cdr3_aa: CASSVGLVGFTDTQYF
clone_size: NA; d_call: NA; v_call: TRBV20-1; cdr3_length: 17; j_call: TRBJ2-7; cdr3_nt: TGCAGCGCCTTCCCCGGGGTGGCGCGCACTGGGTTTACCGAGCAGTACTTC; cdr3_aa: CSAFPGVARTGFTEQYF
clone_size: NA; d_call: TRBD2; v_call: TRBV5-1; cdr3_length: 16; j_call: TRBJ2-2; cdr3_nt: TGCGCCAGCAGCCCTGGGACTAGAACTAACACCGGGGAGCTGTTTTTT; cdr3_aa: CASSPGTRTNTGELFF
clone_size: many; d_call: TRBD2; v_call: TRBV4-1; cdr3_length: 15; j_call: TRBJ2-7; cdr3_nt: TGCGCCAGCAGCCTTGGGTTAGCGGGAGCCTACGAGCAGTACTTC; cdr3_aa: CASSLGLAGAYEQYF
clone_size: few; d_call: NA; v_call: TRBV3-1; cdr3_length: 16; j_call: TRBJ2-7; cdr3_nt: TGTGCCAGCAGCCAAGCAGGACAAGGGGGATCCTACGAGCAGTACTTC; cdr3_aa: CASSQAGQGGSYEQYF
clone_size: NA; d_call: NA; v_call: TRBV7-9; cdr3_length: 16; j_call: TRBJ2-7; cdr3_nt: TGTGCCAGCAGCCCTACCTCTCCGGGACGGCTCTACGAGCAGTACTTC; cdr3_aa: CASSPTSPGRLYEQYF
clone_size: NA; d_call: TRBD2; v_call: TRBV7-9; cdr3_length: 15; j_call: TRBJ2-5; cdr3_nt: TGTGCCAGCAGCGAGACTAGCGGGAGGCAAGAGACCCAGTACTTC; cdr3_aa: CASSETSGRQETQYF
clone_size: many; d_call: NA; v_call: TRBV5-1; cdr3_length: 15; j_call: TRBJ2-5; cdr3_nt: TGCGCCAGCAGCCTTCGGGACCAGACCCGGGAGACCCAGTACTTC; cdr3_aa: CASSLRDQTRETQYF
clone_size: few; d_call: NA; v_call: TRBV6-2/TRBV6-3; cdr3_length: 16; j_call: TRBJ2-7; cdr3_nt: TGTGCCAGCAGTTACTATCGAGGCCAGGGAATCCACGAGCAGTACTTC; cdr3_aa: CASSYYRGQGIHEQYF
clone_size: few; d_call: NA; v_call: TRBV2; cdr3_length: 15; j_call: TRBJ2-3; cdr3_nt: TGTGCCAGCAATGTTGGAACAGGAGCCACAGATACGCAGTATTTT; cdr3_aa: CASNVGTGATDTQYF
clone_size: few; d_call: NA; v_call: TRBV5-6; cdr3_length: 14; j_call: TRBJ2-7; cdr3_nt: TGTGCCAGCAGCTTGGGGGGGGCCCCCTACGAGCAGTACTTC; cdr3_aa: CASSLGGAPYEQYF
clone_size: few; d_call: TRBD2; v_call: TRBV25-1; cdr3_length: 17; j_call: TRBJ2-2; cdr3_nt: TGTGCCAGCAGTGATGATGCTACTAGCGGGGCCACCGGGGAGCTGTTTTTT; cdr3_aa: CASSDDATSGATGELFF
clone_size: few; d_call: TRBD1; v_call: TRBV5-1; cdr3_length: 16; j_call: TRBJ1-4; cdr3_nt: TGCGCCAGCAGATACGGGACAGGGTGGACTAATGAAAAACTGTTTTTT; cdr3_aa: CASRYGTGWTNEKLFF
clone_size: NA; d_call: NA; v_call: TRBV7-6; cdr3_length: 13; j_call: TRBJ2-5; cdr3_nt: TGTGCCAGCAGCTTACGGCGCCAAGAGACCCAGTACTTC; cdr3_aa: CASSLRRQETQYF
clone_size: NA; d_call: NA; v_call: TRBV12-5; cdr3_length: 14; j_call: TRBJ2-1; cdr3_nt: TGTGCTAGTGGTTTGGGACAGGTGGGGAATGAGCAGTTCTTC; cdr3_aa: CASGLGQVGNEQFF
clone_size: few; d_call: TRBD1; v_call: TRBV20-1; cdr3_length: 14; j_call: TRBJ2-1; cdr3_nt: TGCAGTGCTAGAGATGCAGCAGGGGGTCCTGAGCAGTTCTTC; cdr3_aa: CSARDAAGGPEQFF
clone_size: many; d_call: NA; v_call: TRBV29-1; cdr3_length: 15; j_call: TRBJ1-1; cdr3_nt: TGCAGCGTCTACCTAGGCTCAAAGCAGAACACTGAAGCTTTCTTT; cdr3_aa: CSVYLGSKQNTEAFF
clone_size: few; d_call: TRBD2; v_call: TRBV24-1; cdr3_length: 14; j_call: TRBJ2-5; cdr3_nt: TGTGCCACCAGTCGTAGCGGGAGTCAAGAGACCCAGTACTTC; cdr3_aa: CATSRSGSQETQYF
clone_size: NA; d_call: NA; v_call: TRBV2; cdr3_length: 14; j_call: TRBJ1-2; cdr3_nt: TGTGCCAGCAGTAACCAGGGTGGTCACTATGGCTACACCTTC; cdr3_aa: CASSNQGGHYGYTF
clone_size: few; d_call: NA; v_call: TRBV21-1; cdr3_length: 15; j_call: TRBJ1-1; cdr3_nt: TGTGCCAGCAGCTCACGATTGGGTCCGAACACTGAAGCTTTCTTT; cdr3_aa: CASSSRLGPNTEAFF